The rows below give T cell receptor beta chains drawn from one sample of a study of identical twins. TCRdb recomputed calls from the 5' RACE reads with MiXCR, one row per CDR3 protein. The sample comprises about 530,000 distinct CDR3 sequences, 20% to 25% of which are singletons, and about 0.5% rests with the top ten. A further study also used this sample, focusing on yellow fever vaccine responses in identical twins.

What was sequenced was CD4+ T cells sorted from blood. The source of these receptors is a woman aged 18-29 years in good health. The CDR3 runs from the conserved cysteine through the conserved F or W. A D gene is named only where the DNA matches it firmly. For some rows the clone size is stated as once, few or many, or as a class when expanded; others skip it.

NA,NA,TRBJ2-7,TRBV12-3/TRBV12-4,CASSLQGGDYEQYF,TGTGCCAGCAGTCTCCAAGGGGGGGACTACGAGCAGTACTTC
NA,NA,TRBJ2-3,TRBV2,CASRSRGNTDTQYF,TGTGCCAGCAGATCTAGAGGGAACACAGATACGCAGTATTTT
TRBD2,NA,TRBJ2-2,TRBV19,CASSRRGEITGELFF,TGTGCCAGTAGTCGACGGGGGGAAATCACCGGGGAGCTGTTTTTT
NA,few,TRBJ2-7,TRBV6-5,CASSSGPRVYEQYF,TGTGCCAGCAGTTCGGGACCTCGGGTCTACGAGCAGTACTTC
TRBD2,NA,TRBJ2-1,TRBV13,CASSLRTSGNDEQFF,TGTGCCAGCAGCTTACGGACTAGCGGGAATGATGAGCAGTTCTTC
NA,NA,TRBJ2-2,TRBV6-1,CASTPTPNTGELFF,TGTGCCAGCACCCCAACACCGAACACCGGGGAGCTGTTTTTT
TRBD2,few,TRBJ2-5,TRBV12-3/TRBV12-4,CASRLERGIQETQYF,TGTGCCAGCAGACTGGAGCGGGGGATACAAGAGACCCAGTACTTC
NA,NA,TRBJ2-1,TRBV6-2/TRBV6-3,CASSTNGREQFF,TGTGCCAGCAGTACGAATGGGAGAGAGCAGTTCTTC
NA,NA,TRBJ1-1,TRBV12-3/TRBV12-4,CASSPGLANTEAFF,TGTGCCAGCAGTCCCGGGCTCGCGAACACTGAAGCTTTCTTT
TRBD2,NA,TRBJ2-5,TRBV20-1,CSARPGTSGGATETQYF,TGCAGTGCTAGACCCGGGACTAGCGGGGGGGCCACTGAGACCCAGTACTTC
TRBD1,many,TRBJ2-2,TRBV4-2,CASSQGGTGGPGELFF,TGTGCCAGCAGCCAAGGGGGAACAGGGGGCCCCGGGGAGCTGTTTTTT
NA,NA,TRBJ2-5,TRBV4-1,CASSPTGASQTQYF,TGCGCCAGCAGCCCGACCGGGGCTAGCCAGACCCAGTACTTC
TRBD1,NA,TRBJ2-5,TRBV12-3/TRBV12-4,CASSFRTGRETQYF,TGTGCCAGCAGTTTTCGGACAGGGCGAGAGACCCAGTACTTC
NA,NA,TRBJ1-2,TRBV6-1,CASSEGMANYGYTF,TGTGCCAGCAGTGAAGGGATGGCTAACTATGGCTACACCTTC
TRBD2,few,TRBJ2-1,TRBV11-2,CASRPTSGRDNEQFF,TGTGCCAGCAGACCTACTAGCGGACGAGACAATGAGCAGTTCTTC
NA,few,TRBJ2-7,TRBV5-1,CASRRPATYEQYF,TGCGCCAGCAGACGACCCGCAACCTACGAGCAGTACTTC